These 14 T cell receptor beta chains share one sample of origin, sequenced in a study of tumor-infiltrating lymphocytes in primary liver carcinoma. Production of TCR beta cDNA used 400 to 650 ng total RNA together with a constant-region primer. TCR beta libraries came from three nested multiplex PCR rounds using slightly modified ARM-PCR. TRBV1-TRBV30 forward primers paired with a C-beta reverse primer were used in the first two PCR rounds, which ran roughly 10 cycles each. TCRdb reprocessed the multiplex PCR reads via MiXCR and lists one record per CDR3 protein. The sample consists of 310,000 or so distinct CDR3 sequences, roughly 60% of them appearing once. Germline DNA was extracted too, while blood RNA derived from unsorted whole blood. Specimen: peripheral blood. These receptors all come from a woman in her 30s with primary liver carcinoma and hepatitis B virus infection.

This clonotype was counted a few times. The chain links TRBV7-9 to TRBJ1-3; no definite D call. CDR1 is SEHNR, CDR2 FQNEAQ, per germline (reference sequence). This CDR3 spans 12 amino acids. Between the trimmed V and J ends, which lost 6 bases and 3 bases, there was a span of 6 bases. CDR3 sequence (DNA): TGTGCCAGCAGGGGCTTTGGAAACACCATATATTTT. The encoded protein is CASRGFGNTIYF.

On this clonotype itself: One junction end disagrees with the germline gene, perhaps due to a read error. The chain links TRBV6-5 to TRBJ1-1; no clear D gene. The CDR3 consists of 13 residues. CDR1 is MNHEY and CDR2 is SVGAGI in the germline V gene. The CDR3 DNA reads TGCGCCAGCAGTTCCAACATGTACACTGAAGCTTTCTTT. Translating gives CASSSNMYTEAFF.

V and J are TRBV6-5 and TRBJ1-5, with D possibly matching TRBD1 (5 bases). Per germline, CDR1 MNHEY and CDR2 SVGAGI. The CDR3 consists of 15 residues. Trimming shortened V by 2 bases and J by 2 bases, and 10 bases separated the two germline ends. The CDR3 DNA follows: TGTGCCAGCAGTTACGGGGGATTCGGCAATCAGCCCCAGCATTTT. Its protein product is CASSYGGFGNQPQHF.

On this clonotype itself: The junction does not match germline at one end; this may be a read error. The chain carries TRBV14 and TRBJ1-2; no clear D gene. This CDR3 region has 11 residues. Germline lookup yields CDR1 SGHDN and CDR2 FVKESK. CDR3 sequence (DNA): TGTGCCAGCGGCCAAGGCTGGGGCTACACCTTC. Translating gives CASGQGWGYTF.

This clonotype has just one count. CDR3 region: CASSCSAGGYTF. The CDR3, as DNA: TGTGCCAGCAGTTGCTCGGCCGGGGGCTACACCTTC. V usage is TRBV6-5 and J usage is TRBJ1-2; D is unresolved. The CDR3 has 12 amino acids. V gave up 4 bases and J gave up 8 bases, with 11 bases separating them. In germline, CDR1 is MNHEY, CDR2 SVGAGI.

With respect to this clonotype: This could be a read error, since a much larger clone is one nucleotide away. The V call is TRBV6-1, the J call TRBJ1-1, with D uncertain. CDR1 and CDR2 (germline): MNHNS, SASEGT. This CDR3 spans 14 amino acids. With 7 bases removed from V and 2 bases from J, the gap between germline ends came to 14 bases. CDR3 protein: CASTLDGINTEAFF. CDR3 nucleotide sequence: TGTGCCAGCACCTTGGACGGAATAAACACTGAAGCTTTCTTT.

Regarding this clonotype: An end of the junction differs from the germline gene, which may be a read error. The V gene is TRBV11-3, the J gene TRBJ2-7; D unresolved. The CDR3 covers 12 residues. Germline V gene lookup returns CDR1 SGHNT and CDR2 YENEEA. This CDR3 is CANSLVPPEHYF. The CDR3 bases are TGTGCCAACAGCTTAGTACCCCCGGAGCACTACTTC.

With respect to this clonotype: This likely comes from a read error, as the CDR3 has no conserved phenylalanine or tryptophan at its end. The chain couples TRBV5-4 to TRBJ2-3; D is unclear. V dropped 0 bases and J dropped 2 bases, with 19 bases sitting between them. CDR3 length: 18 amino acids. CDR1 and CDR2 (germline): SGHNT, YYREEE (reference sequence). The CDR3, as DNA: TGTGCCAGCAGCTTGGAAAAGGCCCCCGCGACCAACACAGATACGCAGTATCTT. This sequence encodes CASSLEKAPATNTDTQYL.

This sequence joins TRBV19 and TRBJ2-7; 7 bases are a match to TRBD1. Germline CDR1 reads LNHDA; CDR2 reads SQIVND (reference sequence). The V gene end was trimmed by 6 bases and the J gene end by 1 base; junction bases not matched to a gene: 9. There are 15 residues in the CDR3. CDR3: CASSPRGTASYEQYF. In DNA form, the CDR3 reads TGTGCCAGTAGCCCTAGGGGGACAGCTTCCTACGAGCAGTACTTC. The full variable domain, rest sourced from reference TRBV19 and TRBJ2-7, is DGGITQSPKYLFRKEGQNVTLSCEQNLNHDAMYWYRQDPGQGLRLIYYSQIVNDFQKGDIAEGYSVSREKKESFPLTVTSAQKNPTAFYLCASSPRGTASYEQYFGPGTRLTVT.

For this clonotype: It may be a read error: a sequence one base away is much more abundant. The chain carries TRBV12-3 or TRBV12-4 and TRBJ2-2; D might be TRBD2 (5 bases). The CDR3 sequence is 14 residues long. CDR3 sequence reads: CASSLAGVAGKLFF. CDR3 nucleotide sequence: TGTGCCAGCAGTTTAGCGGGAGTTGCCGGGAAGCTGTTTTTT.

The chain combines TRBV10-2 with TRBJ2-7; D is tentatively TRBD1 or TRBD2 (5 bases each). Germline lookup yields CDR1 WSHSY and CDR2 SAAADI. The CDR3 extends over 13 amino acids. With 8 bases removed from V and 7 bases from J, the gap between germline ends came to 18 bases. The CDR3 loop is CASRGPIQGEQYF. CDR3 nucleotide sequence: TGCGCCAGCCGGGGACCAATTCAGGGTGAGCAGTACTTC.

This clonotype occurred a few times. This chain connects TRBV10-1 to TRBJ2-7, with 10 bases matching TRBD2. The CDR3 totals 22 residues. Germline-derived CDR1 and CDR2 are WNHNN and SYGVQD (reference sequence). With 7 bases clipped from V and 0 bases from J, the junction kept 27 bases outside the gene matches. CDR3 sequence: CASNHVSGLSRGLAASSYEQYF. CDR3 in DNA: TGCGCCAGCAACCACGTTTCAGGATTATCCCGTGGACTAGCGGCCAGCTCCTACGAGCAGTACTTC.

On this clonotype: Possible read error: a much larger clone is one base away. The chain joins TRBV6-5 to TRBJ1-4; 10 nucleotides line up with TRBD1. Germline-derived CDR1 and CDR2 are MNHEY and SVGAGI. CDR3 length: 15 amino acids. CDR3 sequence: CASGGTGATNGKLFF. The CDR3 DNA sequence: TGTGCCAGCGGAGGGACAGGGGCAACTAATGGAAAACTGTTTTTT.

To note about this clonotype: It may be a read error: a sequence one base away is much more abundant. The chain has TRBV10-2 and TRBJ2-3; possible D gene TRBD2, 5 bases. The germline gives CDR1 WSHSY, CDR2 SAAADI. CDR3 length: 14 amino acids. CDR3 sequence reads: CASSSGVGPDAQYF. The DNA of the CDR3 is TGCGCCAGCAGTTCCGGGGTCGGGCCAGATGCGCAGTATTTT.